One and the same sample provided the 23 T cell receptor beta chains below, sequenced in a study of molecular identifiers for immune sequencing clone quantification. Each CDR3 protein is one row after TCRdb ran MiXCR on the PCR reads. The sample carries over 50,000 distinct CDR3 sequences, about a third recorded once. The sample taken for sequencing was naive CD8+ T cells from blood, with Jurkat cell RNA spiked in. As to subset: FACS-sorted CD8+CD4-CCR7+CD45RA+ naive T cells. These receptors came from a human donor in good health. Some libraries in this study had Jurkat cell RNA spiked in.

On this clonotype itself: This may arise from a read error, as a much more abundant clone is one base away. This likely comes from a read error, as the CDR3 has no conserved phenylalanine or tryptophan at its end. The chain couples TRBV28 to TRBJ2-3; D call uncertain. With 4 bases removed from V and 2 bases from J, the gap between germline ends came to 19 bases. Germline V CDR1 and CDR2: MDHEN, SYDVKM. This CDR3 region has 17 residues. In DNA, the CDR3 is TGTGCCAGCAGTTCGCCCTCCAGGCGCCCCAACACAGATACGCAGTATTAT. Protein sequence: CASSSPSRRPNTDTQYY.

This clonotype was seen once. V and J are TRBV11-2 and TRBJ1-6; the D is unclear. Germline V gene sequence: CDR1 SGHAT, CDR2 FQNNGV. V was clipped by 5 bases and J by 8 bases, with 7 bases between them. The length of the CDR3 is 12 residues. As DNA, the CDR3 is TGTGCCAGCAGCCATGGGGATTCACCCCTCCACTTT. As protein: CASSHGDSPLHF.

This clonotype was found a few times. A much larger clonotype is one base distant, so this may be a read error. The V gene is TRBV7-9, the J gene TRBJ2-7, with 10 bases lining up with TRBD2. CDR3 length equals 15 residues. Germline loops: CDR1 SEHNR, CDR2 FQNEAQ (reference sequence). The CDR3 protein is CASRLLLAGGTERYF. The CDR3 DNA sequence: TGTGCCAGCAGGTTGTTGTTAGCGGGAGGTACGGAGCGGTACTTC. The whole variable domain, filled in from reference TRBV7-9 and TRBJ2-7, reads DTGVSQNPRHKITKRGQNVTFRCDPISEHNRLYWYRQTLGQGPEFLTYFQNEAQLEKSRLLSDRFSAERPKGSFSTLEIQRTEQGDSAMYLCASRLLLAGGTERYFGPGTRLTVT.

Of note for this clonotype: Just one base apart from a much larger clone, this may be a read error. The missing conserved phenylalanine or tryptophan at the end of this CDR3 makes a read error likely. The chain has TRBV28 and TRBJ2-5; D is possibly TRBD2 (6 bases). Trimming pared 8 bases from V and 3 bases from J, leaving 10 bases between. The CDR3 consists of 12 residues. The germline CDR1 and CDR2 sequences are MDHEN and SYDVKM. CDR3 loop: CASREQEETQYY. The CDR3 DNA follows: TGTGCCAGCCGGGAGCAAGAAGAGACCCAGTACTAC.

V is TRBV6-2 or TRBV6-3 and J is TRBJ2-7, with D hard to call. Trimming cost V 4 bases and J 9 bases, with 10 bases left between them. In germline, CDR1 is MNHEY, CDR2 SVGEGT. The CDR3 extends over 11 amino acids. The CDR3 reads CASSFKIGQYF. CDR3 DNA sequence: TGTGCCAGCAGTTTTAAAATCGGGCAGTACTTC.

The sample holds a few counts of this clonotype. The chain combines TRBV11-2 with TRBJ2-3; TRBD2 matches at 12 bases. CDR1 and CDR2 (germline): SGHAT, FQNNGV. The CDR3 covers 18 residues. V trimming: 5 bases; J trimming: 6 bases; junction bases outside the gene matches: 15. CDR3 DNA: TGTGCCAGCAGCGCGACTTGGCTAGCGGGAGGGCCAGGGGATACGCAGTATTTT. Protein sequence: CASSATWLAGGPGDTQYF.

In this sample, this clonotype turned up a few times. The chain links TRBV7-6 to TRBJ2-7; 7 bases fit TRBD2. CDR3 length: 14 amino acids. CDR1 SGHVS and CDR2 FNYEAQ come from the germline V gene. The ends lost 0 bases at V and 6 bases at J; junction bases unmatched: 5. This chain's CDR3 is CASSLAGRVGEQYF. CDR3 in DNA: TGTGCCAGCAGCTTAGCAGGGAGGGTTGGCGAGCAGTACTTC.

CDR3 DNA: TGTGCCATCAGCGATGACAGGGGGACCTACGAGCAGTACTTC. This gives the protein CAISDDRGTYEQYF. The chain links TRBV10-3 to TRBJ2-7; 9 nucleotides match TRBD1. The germline V gene encodes CDR1 ENHRY and CDR2 SYGVKD. CDR3 length: 14 amino acids. V lost 6 bases, J lost 2 bases, and 5 bases stayed unmatched.

A note on this clonotype: Here the CDR3 omits its conserved ending phenylalanine or tryptophan, so a read error is the likely source. CDR3 sequence (DNA): TGTACCAGCAGCTTGAGCGCAGCTACGCAGTATCTT. As protein: CTSSLSAATQYL. The chain employs TRBV5-3 and TRBJ2-3; D is unresolved. TRBV5-3 qualifies as an ORF whose function is uncertain. This CDR3 region has 12 residues.

The genes are TRBV2 and TRBJ2-3; either TRBD1 or TRBD2 may fit D (5 bases each). CDR3 length equals 16 residues. Trimming removed 5 bases at V and 6 bases at J, with 21 bases between. The V gene's germline CDR1 is SNHLY and CDR2 FYNNEI. This chain's CDR3 is CASSFFRDAGADTQYF. The CDR3 DNA follows: TGTGCCAGCAGTTTCTTCCGGGACGCCGGGGCCGATACGCAGTATTTT.

The rearrangement uses TRBV20-1 and TRBJ2-7; D is undetermined. CDR3 length: 19 residues. V was cut by 3 bases and J by 2 bases, with 29 bases left in between. Looked up from germline, CDR1 is DFQATT and CDR2 is SNEGSKA (reference sequence). The CDR3 coding sequence is TGCAGTGCTAGGCGGCTCGACGGGTTCGAGTGTGGCGGAGCCTACGAGCAGTACTTC. Translating gives CSARRLDGFECGGAYEQYF.

The chain has TRBV9 and TRBJ1-1, with D possibly matching TRBD1 (6 bases). The CDR3 runs 15 residues. Germline V gives CDR1 SGDLS, CDR2 YYNGEE. Trimming cost V 7 bases and J 4 bases, with 20 bases left between them. The CDR3 nucleotides read TGTGCCAGCGGACCCGGGACATCAGACGGCACTGAAGCTTTCTTT. Translation: CASGPGTSDGTEAFF.

The chain links TRBV6-5 to TRBJ2-7, with TRBD2 as a possible D gene (5 bases). This CDR3 spans 13 amino acids. The V and J ends lost 4 bases and 5 bases respectively, with 12 bases between them. CDR1 is MNHEY and CDR2 is SVGAGI in the germline V gene. The DNA for the CDR3 is TGTGCCAGCAGTTCTTGGGGAGTCCACGAGCAGTACTTC. It translates to CASSSWGVHEQYF.

The sample holds many counts of this clonotype. The J gene is TRBJ1-2, the V gene TRBV9; D is perhaps TRBD1 (6 bases). V lost 3 bases to trimming and J lost 6 bases, with 9 bases between them. Germline lookup yields CDR1 SGDLS and CDR2 YYNGEE. The CDR3 runs to 12 residues. Written as DNA, the CDR3 is TGTGCCAGCAGCGGGGCAGGGGATGGCTACACCTTC. Protein: CASSGAGDGYTF.

This clonotype was seen ten or more times. J is TRBJ2-5 and V is TRBV7-2; 13 bases match TRBD2. CDR1 SGHTA and CDR2 FQGNSA come from the germline V gene. V gave up 7 bases and J gave up 5 bases; unmatched junction bases: 13. The CDR3 sequence is 17 residues long. CDR3 region: CASTPGGLAGVRETQYF. CDR3 bases: TGTGCCAGCACCCCAGGAGGACTAGCGGGAGTGAGGGAGACCCAGTACTTC.

Turning to this clonotype: No conserved phenylalanine or tryptophan is present at the end of the CDR3, so a read error is the likely explanation. The chain uses TRBV11-2 and TRBJ1-1; D unresolved. V lost 3 bases, J lost 8 bases, and 10 bases lay in between. The CDR3 length is 12 residues. The germline CDR1 and CDR2 sequences are SGHAT and FQNNGV. The CDR3 region has the DNA TGTGCCAGCAGCTTCGGTGGCTGGGAAGCTTTCCTT. It encodes CASSFGGWEAFL.

By share, this clonotype ranks as medium-sized. The J gene is TRBJ2-1, the V gene TRBV7-6; TRBD2 agrees at 10 bases. V lost 5 bases, J lost 2 bases, and 3 bases stayed unmatched. The CDR3 is 15 residues long. Germline V gives CDR1 SGHVS, CDR2 FNYEAQ. The CDR3 here is CASSLGLAAYNEQFF. In DNA form, the CDR3 reads TGTGCCAGCAGCCTCGGACTAGCGGCCTACAATGAGCAGTTCTTC.

This clonotype was counted a few times. The V and J genes are TRBV12-3 or TRBV12-4 and TRBJ2-7, with TRBD1 identical over 7 bases. This CDR3 is 12 amino acids long. V was pared by 7 bases and J by 5 bases, with 5 bases of the junction left unmatched. The CDR3 spells CASTMTGNEQYF. In DNA form, the CDR3 reads TGTGCCAGCACCATGACAGGGAACGAGCAGTACTTC.

This clonotype has at least ten counts. A junction end diverges from the germline sequence, so it may reflect a read error. The J gene is TRBJ2-1, the V gene TRBV7-2; 11 bases match TRBD2. Germline CDR1 SGHTA, CDR2 FQGNSA. The CDR3 extends over 15 amino acids. CDR3 DNA: TGTGCCAGCAGCGTAGCGGGAGGGCCCGTCAATGAGCAGTTCTTC. Amino acids: CASSVAGGPVNEQFF.

This clonotype has a count of ten or more. This chain uses TRBV13 with TRBJ2-6, with no clear D. Per germline, CDR1 PRHDT and CDR2 FYEKMQ (reference sequence). CDR3 length: 15 amino acids. Trimming left V 0 bases short and J 0 bases short, with 3 bases between. CDR3 protein: CASSLGVSGANVLTF. The CDR3 DNA sequence: TGTGCCAGCAGCTTAGGGGTCTCTGGGGCCAACGTCCTGACTTTC.

The chain combines TRBV5-1 with TRBJ2-3; 10 nucleotides agree with TRBD2. Germline V gives CDR1 SGHRS, CDR2 YFSETQ. The V gene end was trimmed by 0 bases and the J gene end by 3 bases; junction bases not matched to a gene: 4. This CDR3 is 16 amino acids long. The chain's CDR3 is CASSLASGGWTDTQYF. The CDR3, as DNA: TGCGCCAGCAGCTTGGCTAGCGGGGGTTGGACAGATACGCAGTATTTT.

This clonotype was detected only once. A much larger clone differs from this one at a single base, so this may be a read error. The chain carries TRBV7-2 and TRBJ2-3, with D unresolved. This CDR3 is 14 amino acids long. Germline V lookup: CDR1 SGHTA, CDR2 FQGNSA. The CDR3 is CASCLVSGPDTQYF. The CDR3 nucleotides are TGTGCCAGCTGCTTAGTTTCAGGCCCAGATACGCAGTATTTT.

V gene TRBV20-1 combines with J gene TRBJ2-7; D tentatively reads TRBD1 or TRBD2 (5 bases each). Trimming removed 3 bases from V and 2 bases from J, with 14 bases in between. Germline loops: CDR1 DFQATT, CDR2 SNEGSKA (reference sequence). There are 14 residues in the CDR3. For the CDR3, the DNA is TGCAGTGCTAGGGGACGGCATCGAACCTACGAGCAGTACTTC. Encoded protein: CSARGRHRTYEQYF.